A selection of T cell receptor beta chains follows, all from one sample in a study of regulatory T cells in long-lasting Graves disease. TCRdb reprocessed the multiplex PCR reads via MiXCR and lists one record per CDR3 protein. Counted here are about 300,000 distinct CDR3 sequences, 20% to 25% occurring once; the ten biggest clones make up roughly three fifths. This specimen consisted of peripheral blood mononuclear cells (PBMCs), obtained when the disease was refractory, from a patient treated with antithyroid drugs. The receptors come from a female donor with Graves disease. CDR3s include the opening cysteine and the closing phenylalanine or tryptophan. Each record gives: CDR3 DNA, CDR3 protein, CDR3 length, D gene, V gene, clone size, J gene. The D gene is left open where the match is weak. Size is omitted from some rows. Given values are once, few, many or a class for expanded clones.

TGTGCCAGCAGCCAAGGGGCGCGCTACGAGCAGTACTTC | CASSQGARYEQYF | 13 | NA | TRBV14 | NA | TRBJ2-7
TGCAGTGCTAGTCCCGGATACTCCTACGAGCAGTACTTC | CSASPGYSYEQYF | 13 | NA | TRBV20-1 | many | TRBJ2-7
TGTGCCAGCAGGGCACAGTCTGCGGAAAAACTGTTTTTT | CASRAQSAEKLFF | 13 | NA | TRBV2 | many | TRBJ1-4
TGTGCCATCAGTGATTTTAGGACAGGGAATGGCTACACCTTC | CAISDFRTGNGYTF | 14 | TRBD1 | TRBV10-3 | few | TRBJ1-2
TGCGCCAGCAGCCCGGGGACCTCCCTTTTAGCTTTCTTT | CASSPGTSLLAFF | 13 | NA | TRBV5-1 | few | TRBJ1-1
TGCGCCAGCAGCCAAGTCGGAGCGGGAGTGGAAGATACGCAGTATTTT | CASSQVGAGVEDTQYF | 16 | TRBD2 | TRBV4-1 | NA | TRBJ2-3
TGTGCCAGCTCTCCGGGACAGGGGTTTCCCGAGCAGTACTTC | CASSPGQGFPEQYF | 14 | TRBD1 | TRBV18 | few | TRBJ2-7
TGTGCCAGCAGCCTGGGCCCTGTGGACACCATATATTTT | CASSLGPVDTIYF | 13 | NA | TRBV7-9 | few | TRBJ1-3
TGTGCCAGCAGCTTAGGGGCTAGCGCTTACGAGCAGTACTTC | CASSLGASAYEQYF | 14 | NA | TRBV7-2 | once | TRBJ2-7
TGTGCCAGCAGTGATTCCTGGGGCTACGAGCAGTACTTC | CASSDSWGYEQYF | 13 | NA | TRBV2 | many | TRBJ2-7
TGTGCCAGCAGTCCTACAGGGGGAAATTCACCCCTCCACTTT | CASSPTGGNSPLHF | 14 | TRBD1 | TRBV12-3/TRBV12-4 | many | TRBJ1-6
TGCAGTGCTAGAGTAGGGGGAAGAATGGAGGGCTACACCTTC | CSARVGGRMEGYTF | 14 | NA | TRBV20-1 | many | TRBJ1-2
TGCAGCGTTGCCGGGTATGAGGAGACCCAGTACTTC | CSVAGYEETQYF | 12 | NA | TRBV29-1 | NA | TRBJ2-5
TGCAGTGGCGGACTAGCGGGAGAAGCCGGGGAGCTGTTTTTT | CSGGLAGEAGELFF | 14 | TRBD2 | TRBV20-1 | NA | TRBJ2-2
TGTGCCACCAGCTTAGGGCGGGGGGACATTCAGTACTTC | CATSLGRGDIQYF | 13 | TRBD2 | TRBV15 | NA | TRBJ2-4
TGTGCCAGCAGCTTAGGAGGGGTGAAGCCCCAGCATTTT | CASSLGGVKPQHF | 13 | NA | TRBV7-9 | many | TRBJ1-5
TGTGCCAGCAGATACGGAAACGGGGGCTACACCTTC | CASRYGNGGYTF | 12 | NA | TRBV14 | few | TRBJ1-2
TGTGCCAGCAGCTTAGCGACAGGGAATGGCTACACCTTC | CASSLATGNGYTF | 13 | TRBD1 | TRBV7-9 | NA | TRBJ1-2
TGTGCCAGCAGACCAATTTGGGACAGGGGGCAGGACGAGCAGTACTTC | CASRPIWDRGQDEQYF | 16 | TRBD1 | TRBV6-1 | many | TRBJ2-7
TGTGCCAGCACCCCACAGGGAGGCTATGGCTACACCTTC | CASTPQGGYGYTF | 13 | NA | TRBV6-1 | many | TRBJ1-2
TGTGCCTGGAGTGTCCCTGGCCCCTCCTACGAGCAGTACTTC | CAWSVPGPSYEQYF | 14 | NA | TRBV30 | NA | TRBJ2-7
TGTGCCAGCAGCCCGGGAGGCCAGCCCCAGCATTTT | CASSPGGQPQHF | 12 | NA | TRBV27 | many | TRBJ1-5
TGTGCCAGCAGCTTGTTATCCTACTACGAGCAGTACTTC | CASSLLSYYEQYF | 13 | NA | TRBV7-9 | few | TRBJ2-7
TGTGCCAGCAGCACGGAGGGAGTGTCCTACGAACAGTACTTC | CASSTEGVSYEQYF | 14 | NA | TRBV7-8 | NA | TRBJ2-7
TGTGCCAGCAGTTTATGGGGGAGTGACTACGAGCAGTACTTC | CASSLWGSDYEQYF | 14 | NA | TRBV28 | many | TRBJ2-7
TGTGCCAGCAGTGAACAGGGACTTGCCTATGGCTACACCTTC | CASSEQGLAYGYTF | 14 | NA | TRBV9 | NA | TRBJ1-2
TGTGCCTGGAGTGTGGGACAGGGTAACGAGCAGTACTTC | CAWSVGQGNEQYF | 13 | TRBD1 | TRBV30 | NA | TRBJ2-7
TGTGCCAGCAGCTTTACGGGAGTTGAAGGATACGAGCAGTACTTC | CASSFTGVEGYEQYF | 15 | NA | TRBV5-5 | NA | TRBJ2-7
TGCGCCAGCAGTGAGAGGGAACCTCTCTATGGCTACACCTTC | CASSEREPLYGYTF | 14 | NA | TRBV10-2 | NA | TRBJ1-2
TGTGCCAGCAGCCAAGGGGAAGCGGGAGGCCAGTACTTC | CASSQGEAGGQYF | 13 | TRBD2 | TRBV3-1 | NA | TRBJ2-7
TGTCCCAGCAAACTTCTCAGCCCCGGGGAGCTGTTTTTT | CPSKLLSPGELFF | 13 | NA | TRBV2 | NA | TRBJ2-2
TGTGCCAGCAGTTACAGGGCCACTGAAGCTTTCTTT | CASSYRATEAFF | 12 | NA | TRBV12-3/TRBV12-4 | many | TRBJ1-1
TGTGCCAGCAAACCCACGGGGACGTCCTACGAGCAGTACTTC | CASKPTGTSYEQYF | 14 | NA | TRBV28 | many | TRBJ2-7
TGTGCCAGTAGTATGCCACGAGGGACTAGCGGGAGGGAAGGAGAGACCCAGTACTTC | CASSMPRGTSGREGETQYF | 19 | TRBD2 | TRBV19 | NA | TRBJ2-5
TGTGCCAGCAGTTCCGACCTGGACAAGACCTACGAGCAGTACTTC | CASSSDLDKTYEQYF | 15 | NA | TRBV6-2/TRBV6-3 | NA | TRBJ2-7
TGCGCCAGCAGCCGTAGGGTAGCGGGAGGGCCTAGCAATGAGCAGTTCTTC | CASSRRVAGGPSNEQFF | 17 | TRBD2 | TRBV4-3 | few | TRBJ2-1
TGTGCCAGCAGCTTCACTAGGCAGGGACCCAGCAATCAGCCCCAGCATTTT | CASSFTRQGPSNQPQHF | 17 | NA | TRBV7-8 | NA | TRBJ1-5
TGTGCCTGGAGTTGGGATAGCCGATCAACCTGGTACGAGCAGTACTTC | CAWSWDSRSTWYEQYF | 16 | NA | TRBV30 | few | TRBJ2-7
TGTGCCAGTAGTGGTAGGGACGGCTACGAGCAGTACTTC | CASSGRDGYEQYF | 13 | NA | TRBV19 | few | TRBJ2-7
TGCAGTGCTAGAGATGGGGGCAGACAAGAGACCCAGTACTTC | CSARDGGRQETQYF | 14 | NA | TRBV20-1 | few | TRBJ2-5
TGCAGTGCTAATCGGGACGGAGCCTACGAGCAGTACTTC | CSANRDGAYEQYF | 13 | NA | TRBV20-1 | many | TRBJ2-7